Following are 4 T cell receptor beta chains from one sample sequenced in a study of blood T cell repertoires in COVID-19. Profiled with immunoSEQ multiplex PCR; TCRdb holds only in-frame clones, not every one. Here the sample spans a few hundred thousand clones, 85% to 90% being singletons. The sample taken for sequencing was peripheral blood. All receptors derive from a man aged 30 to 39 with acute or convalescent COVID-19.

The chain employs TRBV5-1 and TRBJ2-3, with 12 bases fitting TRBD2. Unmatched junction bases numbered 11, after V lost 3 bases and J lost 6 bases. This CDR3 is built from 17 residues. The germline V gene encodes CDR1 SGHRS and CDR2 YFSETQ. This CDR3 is CASSWALAGGPTDTQYF. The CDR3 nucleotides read TGCGCCAGCAGCTGGGCCCTAGCGGGAGGGCCAACGGATACGCAGTATTTT.

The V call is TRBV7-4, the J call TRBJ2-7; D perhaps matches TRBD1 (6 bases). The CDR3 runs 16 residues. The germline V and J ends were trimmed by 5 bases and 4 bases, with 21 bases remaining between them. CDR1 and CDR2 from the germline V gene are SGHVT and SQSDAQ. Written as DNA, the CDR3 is TGTGCCAGCAGCCCGCGACAATGGCTGGGGGCTTACGAGCAGTACTTC. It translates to CASSPRQWLGAYEQYF.

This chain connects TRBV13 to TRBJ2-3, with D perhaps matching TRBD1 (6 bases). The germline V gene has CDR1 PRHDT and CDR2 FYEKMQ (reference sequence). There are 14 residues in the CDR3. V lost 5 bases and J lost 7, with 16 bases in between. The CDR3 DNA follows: TGTGCCAGCAGCCCAGACAGGATTGGAAATACGCAGTATTTT. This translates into CASSPDRIGNTQYF.

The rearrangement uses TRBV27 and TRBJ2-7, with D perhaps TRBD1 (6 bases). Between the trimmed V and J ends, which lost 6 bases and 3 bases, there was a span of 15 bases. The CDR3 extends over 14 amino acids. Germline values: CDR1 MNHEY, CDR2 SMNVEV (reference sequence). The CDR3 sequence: CASRKQGKVYEQYF. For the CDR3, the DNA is TGTGCCAGCAGAAAACAGGGTAAGGTCTACGAGCAGTACTTC.